This TCR beta chain was recorded in a study of blood T cell repertoires in COVID-19. Study-wide context: COVID-19 samples collected from the United States, Italy and Spain covered acute and convalescent phases.

Data came from immunoSEQ multiplex PCR; TCRdb stores just in-frame clones and leaves some out. The sample carries some 200,000 clones, approximately 91% recorded once. Germline values: CDR1 SNHLY, CDR2 FYNNEI. V lost 6 bases, J lost 4 bases, and 12 bases stayed unmatched. The CDR3 runs to 16 residues. Sequencing input: peripheral blood. This chain links TRBV2 with TRBJ2-5, with 9 bases that match TRBD2. The TCR was taken from a man aged 45-65 years with COVID-19, enrolled during active disease. The CDR3 bases are TGTGCCAGCAGGAAATTATTTTTGCGGGAGGGAGAGACCCAGTACTTC. Translation: CASRKLFLREGETQYF.